The source of this TCR beta chain is a study of cytomegalovirus exposure and HLA in healthy donors. As regards this clone: Its antigen is not identified.

This PCR relied on a set of 60 Vbeta primers and 13 Jbeta primers. The table came from immunoSEQ multiplex PCR; TCRdb's copy has only in-frame clones and leaves some out. The sample contains 120,000 or so clones, roughly 85% of which appear only once. General study findings and limits: A later examination showed that TCR association rates differed by HLA locus, with DRB1 most and HLA-C fewest. In a later analysis, about 17,000 TCR beta sequences were associated with HLA alleles at 0.05 false discovery rate.

This CDR3 is 15 amino acids long. Germline assignment: CDR1 SGHRS and CDR2 YFSETQ. Trimming removed 6 bases from V and 3 bases from J; junction bases left unmatched: 2. Sequencing used PBMCs. This receptor was taken from a man aged 18-30 years in good health and CMV-seropositive. The V gene is TRBV5-1, the J gene TRBJ2-2; 13 bases are a match to TRBD2. CDR3 sequence (DNA): TGCGCCAGCACCGGACTAGCGGGGGACACCGGGGAGCTGTTTTTT. Its translation is CASTGLAGDTGELFF.